The 21 T cell receptor beta chains reported below all come from one sample, sequenced in a study of T cell clones after liver transplantation. Profiling relied on immunoSEQ multiplex PCR, and the TCRdb table lists in-frame clones only, not all of them. The table has under 150,000 clones, just over 90% seen once; the top ten hold roughly 0.83%. Sequenced here: CD4+ T cells from blood, sampled 12 months after liver transplant. The receptors originated from a human patient who received a liver transplant. Some of the T cells may derive from the graft donor.

This chain links TRBV19 with TRBJ2-1; the D gene is possibly TRBD2 (5 bases). Trimming took off 6 bases at V and 3 bases at J, with 12 bases between the two ends. CDR1 LNHDA and CDR2 SQIVND come from the germline V gene (reference sequence). CDR3 length: 14 residues. Here the CDR3 reads CASSTGILYNEQFF. In DNA form, the CDR3 reads TGTGCCAGTAGCACCGGGATCCTCTACAATGAGCAGTTCTTC.

This chain links TRBV9 with TRBJ2-7, with D possibly being TRBD2 (5 bases). The CDR3 covers 16 residues. The V and J ends lost 4 bases and 3 bases respectively, with 20 bases between them. Germline V gene data show CDR1 as SGDLS and CDR2 as YYNGEE. CDR3 sequence reads: CASSPTGGTKIYEQYF. The CDR3 bases are TGTGCCAGCAGCCCAACCGGAGGCACCAAAATCTACGAGCAGTACTTC.

The J gene is TRBJ1-3, the V gene TRBV6-1; D is unresolved. Trimming removed 1 base from V and 2 bases from J, with 9 bases in between. Germline CDR1 is MNHNS and CDR2 is SASEGT. This CDR3 spans 15 amino acids. This chain's CDR3 is CASSEVGGAGNTIYF. For the CDR3, the DNA is TGTGCCAGCAGTGAAGTCGGAGGTGCTGGAAACACCATATATTTT.

This clone appeared once. CDR3: CASSHRQGARNTEAFF. The CDR3, as DNA: TGTGCCAGCAGCCATCGACAGGGGGCGCGGAACACTGAAGCTTTCTTT. The genes are TRBV11-3 and TRBJ1-1; 10 bases agree with TRBD1. CDR3 length: 16 residues. V gave up 5 bases and J gave up 1 base; unmatched junction bases: 7. Germline V gene data show CDR1 as SGHNT and CDR2 as YENEEA.

This chain joins TRBV6-1 and TRBJ2-3; 7 positions agree with TRBD2. After removal of 2 bases from V and 6 bases from J, the junction contained 14 bases not matched to a gene. Germline CDR1 reads MNHNS; CDR2 reads SASEGT. The CDR3 extends over 17 amino acids. CDR3 nucleotides: TGTGCCAGCAGTGAAACGTTCGGGCTAGCGGTGTGGGATACGCAGTATTTT. It encodes CASSETFGLAVWDTQYF.

The J gene is TRBJ2-5, the V gene TRBV18; D gene unclear. Germline CDR1 and CDR2: KGHSH and LQKENI. Trimming removed 6 bases from V and 1 base from J, with 6 bases in between. The CDR3 is made up of 12 amino acids. CDR3 in DNA: TGTGCCAGCTCGGGTAGCCAAGAGACCCAGTACTTC. It codes for CASSGSQETQYF.

This chain uses TRBV15 with TRBJ2-3, with D uncertain. CDR1 and CDR2 (germline): LNHNV, YYDKDF (reference sequence). Trimming removed 5 bases from V and 2 bases from J, with 14 bases in between. This CDR3 is 15 amino acids long. In nucleotides, the CDR3 is TGTGCCACCAGCCCTACGGCGCGGATCACAGATACGCAGTATTTT. Translating it yields CATSPTARITDTQYF.

The chain employs TRBV5-1 and TRBJ2-5; 7 bases are shared with TRBD1. Germline CDR1 SGHRS, CDR2 YFSETQ. J lost 2 bases, V lost 2 bases, and 6 bases had no gene match. The CDR3 runs to 15 residues. The chain's CDR3 is CASSFGQANQETQYF. The DNA of the CDR3 is TGCGCCAGCAGCTTCGGACAGGCTAATCAAGAGACCCAGTACTTC.

CDR3 coding DNA: TGTGCCAGCAGCACGACATTCATGAACACTGAAGCTTTCTTT. Protein: CASSTTFMNTEAFF. The chain uses TRBV6-5 and TRBJ1-1; D unclear. CDR1 MNHEY and CDR2 SVGAGI come from the germline V gene. The CDR3 contains 14 residues. V was shortened by 6 bases and J by 0 bases, with 11 bases between the two germline ends.

The rearrangement uses TRBV21-1 and TRBJ2-7; the DNA was not used to check the table's D call, TRBD1. TRBV21-1 is labeled a pseudogene. CDR3 length: 16 amino acids. CDR3 region: CASSKDGQGHSYEQYF. The CDR3 DNA sequence: TGTGCCAGCAGCAAAGATGGGCAGGGGCACTCCTACGAGCAGTACTTC.

The V and J genes are TRBV18 and TRBJ2-1; unclear D gene. V lost 0 bases and J 5 bases, leaving 17 bases between the germline ends. The CDR3 covers 17 residues. CDR1 and CDR2 from the germline V gene are KGHSH and LQKENI. This CDR3 is CASSPPYLAKQHNEQFF. CDR3 sequence (DNA): TGTGCCAGCTCACCACCGTACCTGGCCAAACAACACAATGAGCAGTTCTTC.

The chain combines TRBV5-1 with TRBJ2-1; D not certain. CDR1 is SGHRS and CDR2 is YFSETQ in the germline V gene. The CDR3 loop spans 14 amino acids. The V end was cut by 4 bases, the J end by 10 bases, with 18 bases between. The CDR3 region has the DNA TGCGCCAGCAGCGAGGCTGTAACTATTGCGGAGCAGTTCTTC. It codes for CASSEAVTIAEQFF. Drawing the rest from reference TRBV5-1 and TRBJ2-1, the complete variable domain is KAGVTQTPRYLIKTRGQQVTLSCSPISGHRSVSWYQQTPGQGLQFLFEYFSETQRNKGNFPGRFSGRQFSNSRSEMNVSTLELGDSALYLCASSEAVTIAEQFFGPGTRLTVL.

The chain links TRBV19 to TRBJ2-1; 7 bases agree with TRBD2. Germline CDR1 LNHDA, CDR2 SQIVND (reference sequence). The CDR3 loop spans 15 amino acids. J lost 10 bases, V lost 5 bases, and 14 bases had no gene match. As DNA, the CDR3 is TGTGCCAGTAGTCCGGAGACTAGCCCCGGGAGAGAGCAGTTCTTC. Translation gives CASSPETSPGREQFF.

The rearrangement joins TRBV4-3 to TRBJ2-2, with D uncertain. Germline V gives CDR1 LGHNA, CDR2 YSLEER. The CDR3 consists of 13 residues. Trimming stripped 6 bases from V and 13 bases from J, with 18 bases between. The CDR3 nucleotides are TGCGCCAGCAGACGAAAGACACCTTGGGGGCTGTTTTTT. It yields the protein CASRRKTPWGLFF.

The rearrangement joins TRBV19 to TRBJ2-3; 9 bases map to TRBD2. The V gene's germline CDR1 is LNHDA and CDR2 SQIVND (reference sequence). Losses at the gene ends were 6 bases for V and 2 bases for J; bases not matched to a gene: 6. CDR3 length: 15 amino acids. The chain's CDR3 is CASRLSGSATDTQYF. Here the CDR3 DNA reads TGTGCCAGTAGGCTTAGCGGGAGTGCCACAGATACGCAGTATTTT.

The V and J genes are TRBV4-1 and TRBJ1-1; TRBD1 matches at 7 bases. CDR3 length: 20 residues. Germline V gives CDR1 MGHRA, CDR2 YSYEKL. Trimming removed 0 bases from V and 6 bases from J; junction bases left unmatched: 22. The CDR3 protein is CASSQDRWGRGSPDISEAFF. In nucleotides, the CDR3 is TGCGCCAGCAGCCAAGATCGGTGGGGCAGGGGGTCCCCGGATATTTCTGAAGCTTTCTTT.

The V gene is TRBV9, the J gene TRBJ2-2; TRBD2 matches at 10 bases. This CDR3 is built from 16 residues. V trimming: 4 bases; J trimming: 2 bases; junction bases outside the gene matches: 5. The germline gives CDR1 SGDLS, CDR2 YYNGEE. CDR3 protein: CASSLGLAENTGELFF. As DNA, the CDR3 is TGTGCCAGCAGCCTAGGACTAGCGGAAAACACCGGGGAGCTGTTTTTT.

The J gene is TRBJ2-1, the V gene TRBV9; TRBD2 agrees at 11 bases. V dropped 4 bases and J dropped 4; count of bases not matched to a gene: 4. This CDR3 has 15 residues. In germline, CDR1 is SGDLS, CDR2 YYNGEE. In nucleotides, the CDR3 is TGTGCCAGCAGCTCTCGACTAGCGGGGTACAATGAGCAGTTCTTC. This encodes CASSSRLAGYNEQFF.

The chain joins TRBV19 to TRBJ1-4; D call uncertain. CDR1 and CDR2 from the germline V gene are LNHDA and SQIVND (reference sequence). V was cut by 11 bases and J by 7 bases, with 17 bases left in between. This CDR3 is built from 13 residues. The CDR3 DNA follows: TGTGCCTCACGCGGCCAGCTAGCTGAAAAACTGTTTTTT. The encoded protein is CASRGQLAEKLFF.

This clone occurred once. This chain connects TRBV5-1 to TRBJ1-5, with TRBD1 as a possible D gene (5 bases). Per germline, CDR1 SGHRS and CDR2 YFSETQ. Trimming took off 4 bases at V and 4 bases at J, with 9 bases between the two ends. The CDR3 is 13 residues long. CDR3 region: CASSGGPNQPQHF. CDR3 nucleotide sequence: TGCGCCAGCAGCGGGGGACCGAATCAGCCCCAGCATTTT.

The gene calls are TRBV30 and TRBJ2-1; D might be TRBD2 (5 bases). V was cut by 2 bases and J by 0 bases, with 23 bases left in between. Germline lookup yields CDR1 GTSNPN and CDR2 SVGIG (reference sequence). The CDR3 runs to 19 residues. CDR3 bases: TGTGCCTGGAGTTTCTTTCACCCTGGCGGGCCTATCTCCTACAATGAGCAGTTCTTC. As protein: CAWSFFHPGGPISYNEQFF.